The 12 T cell receptor beta chains in this list originate from one sample, sequenced in a study of identical twins. TCRdb used MiXCR to reprocess the 5' RACE reads, holding one entry per CDR3 protein. The sample has around 450,000 distinct CDR3 sequences; 13% to 15% are singletons. These data also formed part of another study, on yellow fever vaccine responses in identical twins.

The sequencing sample was made of CD4+ T cells sorted from blood. These receptors were collected from a woman younger than 30 in good health.

V is TRBV10-3 and J is TRBJ2-7; 11 bases match TRBD2. Looked up from germline, CDR1 is ENHRY and CDR2 is SYGVKD. CDR3 length equals 17 residues. The V and J ends lost 10 bases and 0 bases, in that order; junction bases with no gene match: 14. The CDR3 DNA is TGTGCCACGGAGCGGGACTGGACTAGCGGGTCCTCCTACGAGCAGTACTTC. Its protein product is CATERDWTSGSSYEQYF.

This clonotype was recorded at least ten times. The junction departs from germline at one end; a sequencing error may be responsible. The V call is TRBV10-3, the J call TRBJ2-6; 12 nucleotides agree with TRBD1. The CDR3 spans 19 residues. Per germline, CDR1 ENHRY and CDR2 SYGVKD. The CDR3 DNA reads as TGTGCCCTCAGTCCCAGCCCGGGACAGGGGGCCGGAAGGGCCAACGTCCTGACTTTC. Its translation: CALSPSPGQGAGRANVLTF.

This clonotype was found a few times. This chain uses TRBV2 with TRBJ2-7; D unresolved. The CDR3 has 14 residues. Germline V lookup: CDR1 SNHLY, CDR2 FYNNEI. V lost 8 bases to trimming and J lost 4 bases, with 18 bases between them. CDR3 in DNA: TGTGCCAGCGTTTCAGCTAGTTTATCGTACGAGCAGTACTTC. This gives the protein CASVSASLSYEQYF.

This clonotype was observed a handful of times. The chain is built from TRBV19 and TRBJ2-4; D gene unclear. There are 12 residues in the CDR3. Germline loops: CDR1 LNHDA, CDR2 SQIVND (reference sequence). V dropped 4 bases and J dropped 6 bases, with 7 bases sitting between them. The CDR3 nucleotides read TGTGCCAGTAGTACCCCGAGAAACATTCAGTACTTC. It is translated as CASSTPRNIQYF.

The chain carries TRBV7-9 and TRBJ2-7; D remains unclear. V was trimmed by 1 base and J by 4 bases, leaving 14 bases between them. This CDR3 has 15 residues. Germline CDR1 and CDR2: SEHNR and FQNEAQ (reference sequence). In DNA, the CDR3 is TGTGCCAGCAGCTTAGGGCTAGGGCCAAGATACGAGCAGTACTTC. Its protein product is CASSLGLGPRYEQYF.

This clonotype was found a few times. The chain joins TRBV20-1 to TRBJ2-7, with 9 bases lining up with TRBD1. J lost 0 bases, V lost 5 bases, and 8 bases had no gene match. This CDR3 has 15 residues. Germline lookup yields CDR1 DFQATT and CDR2 SNEGSKA (reference sequence). Written as DNA, the CDR3 is TGCAGTGCTGGAAAGGGGACAGGGATCTCCTACGAGCAGTACTTC. It codes for CSAGKGTGISYEQYF.

This clonotype occurred many times. J is TRBJ2-3 and V is TRBV12-3 or TRBV12-4, with D unresolved. V dropped 6 bases and J dropped 6 bases, with 10 bases sitting between them. The length of the CDR3 is 12 residues. CDR3 coding DNA: TGTGCCAGCAGATCCTTAGTGGATACGCAGTATTTT. Its protein is CASRSLVDTQYF.

CDR3 DNA: TGTGCTAGTGGCCCCTCCTACAACTACAATGAGCAGTTCTTC. It codes for CASGPSYNYNEQFF. The J gene is TRBJ2-1, the V gene TRBV12-5; D is undetermined. CDR1 and CDR2 (germline): LGHNT, FRNRAP. Deletions cut 6 bases from V and 3 bases from J, with 12 bases between. The CDR3 sequence is 14 residues long.

The rearrangement uses TRBV30 and TRBJ2-2, with 12 bases aligning to TRBD1. V lost 6 bases to trimming and J lost 6 bases; unmatched junction nucleotides: 8. Germline V gene lookup returns CDR1 GTSNPN and CDR2 SVGIG (reference sequence). The CDR3 loop spans 15 amino acids. The CDR3 DNA reads TGTGCCTGCGGAGGCGGGACAGGGGGCCCCGGGGAGCTGTTTTTT. The encoded protein is CACGGGTGGPGELFF.

This clonotype was detected only a few times. V and J are TRBV10-3 and TRBJ2-5; D gene ambiguous. The V gene lost 3 bases and the J gene lost 5 bases, with 7 bases spanning the gap. The CDR3 spans 12 residues. Per germline, CDR1 ENHRY and CDR2 SYGVKD. CDR3: CAISDYVETQYF. DNA for the CDR3: TGTGCCATCAGTGACTACGTCGAGACCCAGTACTTC.

This clonotype was seen a few times. V and J are TRBV5-1 and TRBJ2-7; D is unresolved. Trimming took 5 bases from V and 0 from J, leaving 15 bases between them. The CDR3 length is 15 residues. CDR1 and CDR2 (germline): SGHRS, YFSETQ. DNA of the CDR3: TGCGCCAGCAGTATGGCAGTTGATTACTCCTACGAGCAGTACTTC. Translating it yields CASSMAVDYSYEQYF.

J is TRBJ2-7 and V is TRBV12-3 or TRBV12-4, with D tentatively TRBD1 (6 bases). Trimming stripped 7 bases from V and 4 bases from J, with 17 bases between. The CDR3 extends over 14 amino acids. The CDR3 DNA follows: TGTGCCAGCACCTCAAACGGACAGAGATACGAGCAGTACTTC. It yields the protein CASTSNGQRYEQYF.